This T cell receptor (beta chain) originates from a study of OX40 agonist ivuxolimab in advanced cancers. Overall study results and limits: With doses of 0.1-3.0 mg/kg, partial responders showed among the lowest clonal expansion. Several nonresponders also turned out to have low normalized T-cell clonal expansion.

Turning to this clone: Its matching antigen is unknown.

The germline V gene has CDR1 SGHRS and CDR2 YFSETQ. The CDR3 runs 17 residues. The V gene lost 2 bases and the J gene lost 4 bases, with 18 bases spanning the gap. Sequencing used immunoSEQ multiplex PCR; TCRdb keeps in-frame clones, though not all of them. The sample yields some 70,000 clones, around four fifths seen once. If patients had autoimmune disease history or systemic immunosuppression, they were excluded. Samples were taken at baseline and on day 1 of cycles 4 and 7. The rearrangement links TRBV5-1 to TRBJ2-2; possible D gene TRBD2, 5 bases. The sample consisted of CD4+ or CD8+ T cells sorted from blood, taken in a trial of the OX40 agonist ivuxolimab. The sequence came from an adult with an advanced solid tumor such as melanoma, head and neck, liver or kidney cancer. CDR3: CASSFKGSSAGTGELFF. The DNA of the CDR3 is TGCGCCAGCAGCTTTAAGGGTTCTTCGGCGGGCACCGGGGAGCTGTTTTTT.